One sample yielded the 27 T cell receptor beta chains listed below, sequenced in a study of regulatory T cells in long-lasting Graves disease. Time point meaning: newly diagnosed GD, antithyroid drugs for less than 3 months. RNA from PBMCs was the source of the TCR library. HTBI primers from iRepertoire and Arm-PCR of CDR3 regions yielded the TCR beta libraries. TCRdb called the multiplex PCR reads again in MiXCR, with one record for every CDR3 protein. In the table there are 300,000 to 450,000 distinct CDR3 sequences, 15% to 17% of which are singletons. Sequences were derived from peripheral blood mononuclear cells (PBMCs), sampled at new diagnosis, from a patient treated with antithyroid drugs. Source of these receptors: a female donor with Graves disease.

On this clonotype: A read error may be the cause here, since a much bigger clone is one base away. V usage is TRBV6-1 and J usage is TRBJ1-3, with D possibly TRBD1 on 5 matching bases. This CDR3 region has 15 residues. Germline V lookup: CDR1 MNHNS, CDR2 SASEGT. CDR3 in amino acids: CASRAPGSSGNAIYF. Written as DNA, the CDR3 is TGTGCCAGCAGGGCCCCAGGGTCCTCTGGAAACGCCATATATTTT.

This clonotype appeared many times. The chain couples TRBV10-3 to TRBJ1-2; D not certain. This CDR3 has 14 residues. V was shortened by 3 bases and J by 7 bases, with 15 bases between the two germline ends. Germline lookup yields CDR1 ENHRY and CDR2 SYGVKD. The CDR3 sequence is CAISDPGRDGGYTF. CDR3 in DNA: TGTGCCATCAGTGACCCCGGAAGAGACGGTGGCTACACCTTC.

This clonotype was detected many times. The chain carries TRBV5-1 and TRBJ2-2; D unclear. The germline V gene has CDR1 SGHRS and CDR2 YFSETQ. Trimming took 3 bases from V and 3 from J, leaving 18 bases between them. This CDR3 is 17 amino acids long. The CDR3 region is CASSSQPDRLYTGELFF. The CDR3 DNA is TGCGCCAGCAGCTCCCAACCCGACCGCTTATACACCGGGGAGCTGTTTTTT.

This clonotype was observed many times. V is TRBV19 and J is TRBJ2-1, with 10 bases lining up with TRBD2. Germline trimming cut 3 bases from V and 7 bases from J; bases unmatched to any gene: 6. CDR3 length: 15 amino acids. CDR1 is LNHDA, CDR2 SQIVND, per germline (reference sequence). The CDR3 spells CASSMGGLAMNEQFF. In DNA form, the CDR3 reads TGTGCCAGTAGTATGGGGGGACTAGCGATGAATGAGCAGTTCTTC.

This clonotype has ten or more counts. The chain couples TRBV20-1 to TRBJ2-5; D unresolved. Germline CDR1 DFQATT, CDR2 SNEGSKA (reference sequence). The V gene lost 5 bases and the J gene lost 0 bases, with 7 bases spanning the gap. This CDR3 contains 12 residues. Written as DNA, the CDR3 is TGCAGTGCTGAAGGCAACCAAGAGACCCAGTACTTC. It translates to CSAEGNQETQYF.

This clonotype has at least ten counts. CDR3 DNA sequence: TGTGCCAGCAGACCCGGACGAGGGAACACCGGGGAGCTGTTTTTT. Translated, it gives CASRPGRGNTGELFF. V and J are TRBV28 and TRBJ2-2; D is undetermined. V lost 6 bases and J lost 1, with 12 bases in between. The CDR3 totals 15 residues. Germline V gene sequence: CDR1 MDHEN, CDR2 SYDVKM.

As concerns this clonotype: A much bigger clone sits one base away, suggesting this may be a read error. This sequence joins TRBV27 and TRBJ1-5; D remains ambiguous. The germline V and J ends were trimmed by 6 bases and 6 bases, with 18 bases remaining between them. This CDR3 is built from 15 residues. Looked up from germline, CDR1 is MNHEY and CDR2 is SMNVEV (reference sequence). The chain's CDR3 is CASRLRGVQSQPQHF. In DNA, the CDR3 is TGTGCCAGCAGGTTACGCGGGGTCCAAAGTCAGCCCCAGCATTTT.

Many counts were recorded for this clonotype. V is TRBV7-9 and J is TRBJ1-1, with TRBD1 identical over 9 bases. V lost 6 bases to trimming and J lost 3 bases; unmatched junction nucleotides: 8. CDR1 SEHNR and CDR2 FQNEAQ come from the germline V gene (reference sequence). CDR3 length: 15 amino acids. The DNA for the CDR3 is TGTGCCAGCAGTGGGACAGGGCTTAGAGACACTGAAGCTTTCTTT. Protein sequence: CASSGTGLRDTEAFF.

The sample holds many counts of this clonotype. The V gene is TRBV24-1, the J gene TRBJ2-5; 9 bases map to TRBD1. The V gene's germline CDR1 is KGHDR and CDR2 SFDVKD. The CDR3 has 17 amino acids. Unmatched junction bases numbered 12, after V lost 7 bases and J lost 1 base. The CDR3 region has the DNA TGTGCCACCAGCGGCGGACAGGGGAACGGCCCCCAAGAGACCCAGTACTTC. It specifies CATSGGQGNGPQETQYF.

The V call is TRBV6-1, the J call TRBJ1-5; D may be TRBD1 (6 bases). The length of the CDR3 is 19 residues. Germline loops: CDR1 MNHNS, CDR2 SASEGT. Trimming removed 6 bases from V and 6 bases from J, with 30 bases in between. CDR3 loop: CASRPGALGLTGSTQPQHF. The CDR3 nucleotides are TGTGCCAGCAGACCAGGGGCTTTAGGCTTGACAGGTTCGACTCAGCCCCAGCATTTT.

This chain connects TRBV5-1 to TRBJ2-1; TRBD2 aligns across 8 bases. Germline assignment: CDR1 SGHRS and CDR2 YFSETQ. The CDR3 is 15 amino acids. Unmatched junction bases numbered 14, after V lost 5 bases and J lost 10 bases. The CDR3 sequence is CASRSAGTRSREQFF. The CDR3 DNA follows: TGCGCCAGCAGGAGTGCGGGGACTAGGAGTCGAGAGCAGTTCTTC. The whole variable domain, remainder taken from reference TRBV5-1 and TRBJ2-1, is KAGVTQTPRYLIKTRGQQVTLSCSPISGHRSVSWYQQTPGQGLQFLFEYFSETQRNKGNFPGRFSGRQFSNSRSEMNVSTLELGDSALYLCASRSAGTRSREQFFGPGTRLTVL.

This clonotype was observed many times. For the CDR3, the DNA is TGTGCCAGCAGTTTACCGCGTAGCTCTGGAAACACCATATATTTT. This codes for CASSLPRSSGNTIYF. The rearrangement links TRBV28 to TRBJ1-3; no clear D gene. The CDR3 extends over 15 amino acids. Between the trimmed V and J ends, which lost 2 bases and 0 bases, there was a span of 8 bases. Looked up from germline, CDR1 is MDHEN and CDR2 is SYDVKM. The complete variable domain, with remaining parts taken from reference TRBV28 and TRBJ1-3, reads DVKVTQSSRYLVKRTGEKVFLECVQDMDHENMFWYRQDPGLGLRLIYFSYDVKMKEKGDIPEGYSVSREKKERFSLILESASTNQTSMYLCASSLPRSSGNTIYFGEGSWLTVV.

V usage is TRBV11-3 and J usage is TRBJ2-1, with 11 bases aligning to TRBD2. Germline CDR1 and CDR2: SGHNT and YENEEA. This CDR3 spans 16 amino acids. With 2 bases clipped from V and 7 bases from J, the junction kept 7 bases outside the gene matches. CDR3 protein: CASSLMLAGGLNEQFF. The CDR3 DNA follows: TGTGCCAGCAGCTTAATGTTAGCGGGAGGGCTGAATGAGCAGTTCTTC. The whole variable domain, remainder taken from reference TRBV11-3 and TRBJ2-1, is EAGVVQSPRYKIIEKKQPVAFWCNPISGHNTLYWYLQNLGQGPELLIRYENEEAVDDSQLPKDRFSAERLKGVDSTLKIQPAELGDSAVYLCASSLMLAGGLNEQFFGPGTRLTVL.

Ten or more counts support this clonotype. The chain carries TRBV12-3 or TRBV12-4 and TRBJ1-5; D remains ambiguous. This CDR3 contains 14 residues. Trimming stripped 6 bases from V and 0 bases from J, with 9 bases between. This CDR3 reads CASSLYNSNQPQHF. CDR3 nucleotide sequence: TGTGCCAGCAGCCTTTATAATAGCAATCAGCCCCAGCATTTT.

V gene TRBV7-9 combines with J gene TRBJ2-2, with 10 nucleotides matching TRBD1. Germline CDR1 is SEHNR and CDR2 is FQNEAQ (reference sequence). CDR3 length: 14 residues. Losses at the gene ends were 5 bases for V and 6 bases for J; bases not matched to a gene: 3. CDR3 residues: CASSVGTGAGELFF. CDR3 DNA: TGTGCCAGCAGCGTGGGGACAGGGGCCGGGGAGCTGTTTTTT.

This clonotype appeared many times. V is TRBV4-1 and J is TRBJ2-1; TRBD2 agrees at 8 bases. Per germline, CDR1 MGHRA and CDR2 YSYEKL. This CDR3 has 16 residues. The V segment lost 4 bases and the J segment 10 bases; nucleotides outside the gene matches: 15. CDR3 loop: CASSLKGGLGEWEQFF. In nucleotides, the CDR3 is TGCGCCAGCAGCCTGAAAGGGGGACTAGGGGAATGGGAGCAGTTCTTC.

This clonotype was counted at least ten times. The chain links TRBV7-9 to TRBJ2-1; D is perhaps TRBD1 (5 bases). This CDR3 region has 15 residues. The germline V gene has CDR1 SEHNR and CDR2 FQNEAQ (reference sequence). Trimming removed 4 bases from V and 8 bases from J, with 18 bases in between. CDR3 loop: CASSSQGGGVDEQFF. CDR3 DNA: TGTGCCAGCAGCTCGCAGGGCGGTGGTGTCGATGAGCAGTTCTTC.

This clonotype was seen ten or more times. The chain joins TRBV7-9 to TRBJ2-5; TRBD1 matches at 8 bases. The CDR3 spans 15 residues. J lost 1 base, V lost 5 bases, and 6 bases had no gene match. Per germline, CDR1 SEHNR and CDR2 FQNEAQ (reference sequence). The CDR3, as DNA: TGTGCCAGCAGCCCCCGGGACAGGCTCCAAGAGACCCAGTACTTC. Translating it yields CASSPRDRLQETQYF.

This clonotype was counted between two and nine times. The chain joins TRBV20-1 to TRBJ2-1; 7 bases line up with TRBD2. Trimming cost V 4 bases and J 12 bases; bases outside gene matches: 18. The CDR3 spans 15 residues. Germline CDR1 reads DFQATT; CDR2 reads SNEGSKA (reference sequence). Here the CDR3 reads CSATGTSELRSGQFF. Here the CDR3 DNA reads TGCAGTGCTACCGGTACTAGCGAGTTACGCAGTGGGCAGTTCTTC.

The V call is TRBV20-1, the J call TRBJ1-6; D not certain. The length of the CDR3 is 16 residues. The germline V gene encodes CDR1 DFQATT and CDR2 SNEGSKA (reference sequence). V was cut by 0 bases and J by 0 bases, with 9 bases left in between. CDR3 DNA: TGCAGTGCTAGAGAAGCCTTGAGCTCCTATAATTCACCCCTCCACTTT. Its protein is CSAREALSSYNSPLHF.

This clonotype was detected many times. The genes are TRBV7-9 and TRBJ1-1, with 7 bases identical to TRBD1. The CDR3 contains 14 residues. CDR1 SEHNR and CDR2 FQNEAQ come from the germline V gene (reference sequence). V lost 5 bases, J lost 0 bases, and 3 bases stayed unmatched. CDR3 in DNA: TGTGCCAGCAGCGCAGGACAGGTGAACACTGAAGCTTTCTTT. This translates into CASSAGQVNTEAFF.

The J gene is TRBJ1-4, the V gene TRBV29-1, with 10 bases matching TRBD1. V was pared by 5 bases and J by 7 bases, with 4 bases of the junction left unmatched. CDR3 length: 13 residues. Germline values: CDR1 SQVTM, CDR2 ANQGSEA. CDR3: CSVRQGAAEKLFF. CDR3 nucleotides: TGCAGCGTTCGACAGGGGGCGGCTGAAAAACTGTTTTTT.

The chain uses TRBV2 and TRBJ1-6; D remains unclear. The CDR3 is 12 amino acids. Germline V gene sequence: CDR1 SNHLY, CDR2 FYNNEI. Trimming pared 6 bases from V and 13 bases from J, leaving 13 bases between. CDR3 DNA sequence: TGTGCCAGCAGGGGATATAGCACCCCCCTCCACTTT. Translating gives CASRGYSTPLHF.

This clonotype showed up many times. V is TRBV3-1 and J is TRBJ2-3; no firm D call. The CDR3 runs 13 residues. V lost 5 bases and J lost 2, with 8 bases in between. Per germline, CDR1 LGHDT and CDR2 YNNKEL (reference sequence). CDR3 protein: CASSWSNTDTQYF. CDR3 DNA: TGTGCCAGCAGCTGGAGTAACACAGATACGCAGTATTTT.

In its sample, this clonotype was seen a few times. The gene calls are TRBV5-1 and TRBJ2-2, with a weak D call TRBD2 (7 bases). Germline V gene sequence: CDR1 SGHRS, CDR2 YFSETQ. Trimming shortened V by 4 bases and J by 3 bases, and 16 bases separated the two germline ends. CDR3 size: 16 residues. The DNA of the CDR3 is TGCGCCAGCAGCCCGCGGAGGGGGGGTGACACCGGGGAGCTGTTTTTT. This sequence encodes CASSPRRGGDTGELFF.

The rearrangement joins TRBV7-9 to TRBJ2-1; D is tentatively TRBD1 or TRBD2 (6 bases each). V lost 5 bases and J lost 7, with 21 bases in between. Germline loops: CDR1 SEHNR, CDR2 FQNEAQ (reference sequence). The CDR3 consists of 16 residues. CDR3: CASSAEGGFVLNEQFF. Here the CDR3 DNA reads TGTGCCAGCAGCGCGGAGGGGGGCTTTGTCCTTAATGAGCAGTTCTTC.

This clonotype was seen at least ten times. V and J are TRBV7-2 and TRBJ1-3, with 7 bases identical to TRBD1. The CDR3 is 16 residues long. Unmatched junction bases numbered 10, after V lost 4 bases and J lost 4 bases. From germline, CDR1 is SGHTA and CDR2 FQGNSA. The CDR3 region is CASSYKKTGPGNTIYF. DNA for the CDR3: TGTGCCAGCAGCTACAAGAAGACAGGGCCAGGAAACACCATATATTTT. The full variable domain, completed using reference TRBV7-2 and TRBJ1-3, is GAGVSQSPSNKVTEKGKDVELRCDPISGHTALYWYRQSLGQGLEFLIYFQGNSAPDKSGLPSDRFSAERTGGSVSTLTIQRTQQEDSAVYLCASSYKKTGPGNTIYFGEGSWLTVV.